This is a list of T cell receptor beta chains from one sample in a study of cytomegalovirus exposure and HLA in healthy donors. Produced via immunoSEQ multiplex PCR; TCRdb's table is partial and in-frame only. Counted here are about 130,000 clones, 83% occurring once; the ten biggest clones make up approximately 3.5%. Sequencing used PBMCs. These TCRs come from a middle-aged woman in good health and CMV-seropositive. Each CDR3 is given with its conserved first and last residue. The D gene is left open where the match is weak. Clone sizes are given selectively: once, few, many, or a class where the clone is expanded.

d_gene	v_gene	j_gene	abundance	CDR3aa	CDR3nt
TRBD2	TRBV27	TRBJ2-7	once	CATGRLAGDEQYF	TGTGCCACCGGCCGACTAGCGGGAGACGAGCAGTACTTC
-	TRBV6-4	TRBJ1-1	-	CASSDEVGTEAFF	TGTGCCAGCAGTGACGAGGTAGGCACTGAAGCTTTCTTT
TRBD1	TRBV7-3	TRBJ1-1	-	CASSALGRGRVGTEAFF	TGTGCCAGCAGCGCCCTGGGTAGGGGGCGTGTGGGCACTGAAGCTTTCTTT
-	TRBV30	TRBJ1-1	-	CAWSEGHSNTEAFF	TGTGCCTGGAGTGAGGGACACTCGAACACTGAAGCTTTCTTT
-	TRBV28	TRBJ2-3	-	CASSARGSGTDTQYF	TGTGCCAGCAGTGCGCGAGGTAGCGGCACAGATACGCAGTATTTT
-	TRBV7-9	TRBJ1-2	-	CSSSIKTNYGYTF	TGTTCCAGCAGTATTAAAACTAACTATGGCTACACCTTC
TRBD1	TRBV7-6	TRBJ2-3	-	CASSFGQGAYTQYF	TGTGCCAGCAGCTTCGGACAGGGCGCGTATACGCAGTATTTT
-	TRBV7-6	TRBJ2-7	-	CASSLAAAGSSYEQYF	TGTGCCAGCAGCTTAGCGGCGGCGGGAAGCTCCTACGAGCAGTACTTC
TRBD1	TRBV15	TRBJ1-1	-	CATSNRDRASGNTEAFF	TGTGCCACCAGCAACCGGGACAGGGCTTCGGGGAACACTGAAGCTTTCTTT
TRBD2	TRBV6-4	TRBJ2-3	-	CASSGGTSGSTDTQYF	TGTGCCAGCAGTGGGGGGACTAGCGGAAGCACAGATACGCAGTATTTT
TRBD1	TRBV7-2	TRBJ2-1	-	CAEGQGAGEQFF	TGTGCCGAGGGACAGGGGGCCGGTGAGCAGTTCTTC
-	TRBV27	TRBJ2-7	-	CASSFSGAHEQYF	TGTGCCAGCAGTTTTTCTGGGGCTCACGAGCAGTACTTC
-	TRBV10-3	TRBJ1-2	-	CAISDMRDPGNYGYTF	TGTGCCATCAGTGATATGCGGGACCCTGGTAACTATGGCTACACCTTC
-	TRBV6-5	TRBJ2-2	once	CASSYSWTVGTGELFF	TGTGCCAGCAGTTACTCCTGGACAGTAGGCACCGGGGAGCTGTTTTTT
-	TRBV12-5	TRBJ1-2	once	CASGLATGQGDGYTF	TGTGCTAGTGGTTTGGCAACAGGGCAAGGCGATGGCTACACCTTC
-	TRBV25-1	TRBJ2-7	-	CASSPSSYEQYF	TGTGCCAGCAGTCCCAGCTCCTACGAGCAGTACTTC
-	TRBV6-5	TRBJ1-2	-	CASSETGGGYTF	TGTGCCAGCAGCGAGACAGGAGGCGGCTACACCTTC
TRBD2	TRBV5-1	TRBJ2-1	-	CASSFFAGGQNEQFF	TGCGCCAGCAGCTTTTTTGCGGGAGGCCAAAATGAGCAGTTCTTC
TRBD1	TRBV11-2	TRBJ2-3	-	CASSLGQFDDTQYF	TGTGCCAGCAGCCTGGGACAGTTCGACGATACGCAGTATTTT
-	TRBV11-3	TRBJ2-1	-	CASSSDSDTYNEQFF	TGTGCCAGCAGCTCAGATAGCGATACCTACAATGAGCAGTTCTTC
TRBD2	TRBV27	TRBJ2-7	-	CASSLITSGSSEQYF	TGTGCCAGCAGTTTAATTACTAGCGGGAGCTCCGAGCAGTACTTC
-	TRBV6-6	TRBJ2-2	-	CASTLTGTNTGELFF	TGTGCCAGCACCCTAACCGGGACGAACACCGGGGAGCTGTTTTTT
TRBD1	TRBV5-1	TRBJ2-7	few	CASSFGQGSEQYF	TGCGCCAGCAGCTTCGGACAGGGGTCCGAGCAGTACTTC
TRBD1	TRBV6-5	TRBJ1-1	-	CASNGDRGRAEAFF	TGTGCCAGCAACGGGGACAGGGGGCGCGCTGAAGCTTTCTTT
TRBD2	TRBV27	TRBJ2-1	-	CASSSGLAGLNNEQFF	TGTGCCAGCAGTTCGGGACTAGCGGGATTAAACAATGAGCAGTTCTTC
TRBD1	TRBV30	TRBJ1-3	-	CAWSKGQRNSGNTIYF	TGTGCCTGGAGTAAGGGACAGCGAAACTCTGGAAACACCATATATTTT
TRBD1	TRBV29-1	TRBJ1-5	-	CSVETGVNQPQHF	TGCAGCGTTGAAACAGGGGTGAATCAGCCCCAGCATTTT
TRBD2	TRBV5-1	TRBJ2-5	-	CASSLGLADFQETQYF	TGCGCCAGCAGCTTGGGCCTAGCGGACTTCCAAGAGACCCAGTACTTC
-	TRBV7-9	TRBJ2-1	-	CASSSPGSSYNEQFF	TGTGCCAGCAGCTCTCCTGGGAGTTCCTACAATGAGCAGTTCTTC
-	TRBV5-1	TRBJ2-7	-	CASSFQATYEQYF	TGCGCCAGCAGCTTCCAGGCGACCTACGAGCAGTACTTC
-	TRBV15	TRBJ1-6	-	CATSRGRQRSYNSPLHF	TGTGCCACCAGCAGAGGCCGACAGAGATCGTATAATTCACCCCTCCACTTT
-	TRBV6-5	TRBJ1-1	-	CASGSPPRNTEAFF	TGTGCCAGCGGCTCACCTCCTCGGAACACTGAAGCTTTCTTT
-	TRBV6-5	TRBJ2-7	-	CASSYSVQGTAYEQYF	TGTGCCAGCAGTTACTCCGTTCAGGGAACCGCCTACGAGCAGTACTTC
-	TRBV20-1	TRBJ2-7	-	CSAGSSYEQYF	TGCAGTGCTGGGAGCTCCTACGAGCAGTACTTC
-	TRBV7-9	TRBJ1-4	-	CASSPVAGANEKLFF	TGTGCCAGCAGCCCCGTAGCAGGGGCTAATGAAAAACTGTTTTTT
-	TRBV2	TRBJ2-1	once	CASTLKQGFQFF	TGTGCCAGCACCCTAAAACAGGGCTTTCAGTTCTTC
TRBD1	TRBV19	TRBJ1-2	-	CASSISGTGNYGYTF	TGTGCCAGTAGTATAAGTGGGACAGGGAACTATGGCTACACCTTC
-	TRBV5-1	TRBJ2-6	-	CASSLGANSGANVLTF	TGCGCCAGCAGCTTGGGGGCCAACTCTGGGGCCAACGTCCTGACTTTC
-	TRBV2	TRBJ2-5	-	CASSEEGEETQYF	TGTGCCAGCAGTGAAGAGGGAGAAGAGACCCAGTACTTC
-	TRBV29-1	TRBJ2-1	-	CSVEGAPSGNEQFF	TGCAGCGTTGAAGGGGCCCCAAGTGGCAATGAGCAGTTCTTC
-	TRBV5-1	TRBJ2-5	-	CASSLQGWETQYF	TGCGCCAGCAGCCTACAGGGTTGGGAGACCCAGTACTTC
TRBD2	TRBV29-1	TRBJ2-1	once	CSGGLPYNEQFF	TGCAGCGGGGGACTACCCTACAATGAGCAGTTCTTC
-	TRBV9	TRBJ2-7	-	CASSVDPGASVLYEQYF	TGTGCCAGCAGCGTAGACCCTGGGGCTAGTGTTCTCTACGAGCAGTACTTC
-	TRBV5-1	TRBJ2-1	-	CASSLAIHNEQFF	TGCGCCAGCAGCCTAGCCATACACAATGAGCAGTTCTTC
TRBD2	TRBV4-1	TRBJ2-1	-	CASSPIAGGKGNEQFF	TGCGCCAGCAGCCCCATAGCGGGAGGGAAGGGCAATGAGCAGTTCTTC
TRBD2	TRBV7-2	TRBJ2-1	-	CASSFPRLAGGYNEQFF	TGTGCCAGCAGCTTTCCGAGACTAGCGGGAGGCTACAATGAGCAGTTCTTC
-	TRBV19	TRBJ2-2	once	CASSITKNTGELFF	TGTGCCAGTAGCATCACTAAGAACACCGGGGAGCTGTTTTTT
-	TRBV7-6	TRBJ2-3	-	CASSSSVDTQYF	TGTGCCAGCAGTTCTAGCGTAGATACGCAGTATTTT
-	TRBV9	TRBJ2-3	-	CASSVAAGRTDTQYF	TGTGCCAGCAGCGTAGCGGCAGGGAGGACAGATACGCAGTATTTT